This TCR beta chain was recovered during a study of blood T cell repertoires in COVID-19 (dated by TCRdb to the early 2020s). In the study overall: Collaborator samples came from the United States, Italy and Spain and covered acute and convalescent phases of COVID-19. The prospective study material was composed of cDNA or gDNA derived from T cells, B-cell-depleted T cells, or PBMCs. Deeply sampled blood TCRbeta repertoires from subjects exposed to, actively infected with, or recovered from COVID-19 were included in the dataset. A freely available public database, intended as a resource for researchers studying the immune response to SARS-CoV-2, is where the repertoires were released. Samples came from the ongoing ImmuneRACE study (first 160 participants) plus 1,254 subjects from 6 global collaborators. The sample metadata nearly always contained a de-identified subject ID, COVID-19 status, age in years and sex. Where available, HLA class I and class II types were obtained from metadata supplied by the sample provider rather than from assay-based typing.

The CDR3 numbers 13 residues from cysteine through phenylalanine. The kept DNA is CDR3 alone, 39 bases in frame from the first base. Relative to germline, V is 4 bases shorter and J is 5 bases shorter, with 12 bases between their ends. Per the germline V gene (reference sequence), SGHKS is the CDR1 and YYEKEE is the CDR2. This clone was observed a few times. No antigen is known for it. Within one base of it there is no much larger clone, and no base qualities were kept. Whole blood was collected in K2EDTA tubes by collaborating institutions according to the institutions' own protocols. Collaborator samples were shipped for TCRbeta analysis as frozen whole blood, isolated PBMCs, or DNA extracted from either sample type. TCRbeta CDR3 regions were amplified from genomic DNA using the immunoSEQ Assay, a bias-controlled multiplex PCR. Concerning the study's data processing: The number of nucleated cells in each sample was estimated from the amplification of reference gene primers within the assay. To quantify the absolute abundance of each unique TCRbeta CDR3 rearrangement, sequence reads were collapsed and filtered. For each sample, productive Simpson clonality was calculated as the square root of Simpson's diversity index across productive rearrangements. TCRdb re-hosts the immuneACCESS table, in-frame sequences only. Its copies lack some clones; in the studies checked, an unresolved V gene accounts for under half of them, and the cause for the rest is not known. That table furnishes V, J and clone size, whereas the DNA furnished D and trimming. The sample table contains around 190,000 clones; only one count was recorded for about 85% of them. The ten largest account for about 1.1% of the sample.

General findings and caveats noted by the study authors: The amount of clinical and demographic metadata varied by source and participant and was provided uncurated.

What was sequenced was peripheral blood. Recombination linked TRBV5-5 to TRBJ1-1; matching of 5 bases hints at TRBD1 as the D gene. The source is a man younger than 40 with acute or convalescent COVID-19. At the DNA level, the sequence is TGTGCCAGCAGCCCCAGGGTCCTTACTGAAGCTTTCTTT. Its protein is CASSPRVLTEAFF.